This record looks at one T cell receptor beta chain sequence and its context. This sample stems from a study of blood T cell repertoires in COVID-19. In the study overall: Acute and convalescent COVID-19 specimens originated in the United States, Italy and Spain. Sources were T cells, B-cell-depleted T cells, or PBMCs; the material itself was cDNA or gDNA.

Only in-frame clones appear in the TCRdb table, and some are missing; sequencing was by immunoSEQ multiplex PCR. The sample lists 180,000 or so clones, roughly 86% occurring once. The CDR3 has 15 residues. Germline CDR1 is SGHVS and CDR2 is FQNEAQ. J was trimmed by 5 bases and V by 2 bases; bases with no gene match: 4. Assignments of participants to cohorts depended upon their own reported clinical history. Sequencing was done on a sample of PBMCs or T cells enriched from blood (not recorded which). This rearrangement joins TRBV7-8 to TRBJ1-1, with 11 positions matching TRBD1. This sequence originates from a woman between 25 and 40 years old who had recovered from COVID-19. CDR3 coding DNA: TGTGCCAGCAGCTTACCGGGACAGGGGGGAACTGAAGCTTTCTTT. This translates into CASSLPGQGGTEAFF.